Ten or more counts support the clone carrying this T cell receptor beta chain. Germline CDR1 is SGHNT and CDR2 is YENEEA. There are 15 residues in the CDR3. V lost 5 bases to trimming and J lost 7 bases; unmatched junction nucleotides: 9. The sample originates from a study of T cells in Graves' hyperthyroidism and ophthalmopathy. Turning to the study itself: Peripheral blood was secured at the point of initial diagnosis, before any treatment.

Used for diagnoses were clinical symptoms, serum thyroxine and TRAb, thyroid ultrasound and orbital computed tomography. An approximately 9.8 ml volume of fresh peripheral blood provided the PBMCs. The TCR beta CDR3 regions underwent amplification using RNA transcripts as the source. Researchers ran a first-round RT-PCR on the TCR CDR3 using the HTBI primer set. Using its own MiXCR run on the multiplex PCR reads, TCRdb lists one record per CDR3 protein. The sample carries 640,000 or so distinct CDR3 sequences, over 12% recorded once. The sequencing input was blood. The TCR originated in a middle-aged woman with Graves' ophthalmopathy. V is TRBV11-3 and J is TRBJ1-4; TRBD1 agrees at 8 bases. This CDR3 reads CASSQGQGAGEKLFF. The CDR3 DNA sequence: TGTGCCAGCAGCCAGGGTCAGGGGGCTGGTGAAAAACTGTTTTTT.